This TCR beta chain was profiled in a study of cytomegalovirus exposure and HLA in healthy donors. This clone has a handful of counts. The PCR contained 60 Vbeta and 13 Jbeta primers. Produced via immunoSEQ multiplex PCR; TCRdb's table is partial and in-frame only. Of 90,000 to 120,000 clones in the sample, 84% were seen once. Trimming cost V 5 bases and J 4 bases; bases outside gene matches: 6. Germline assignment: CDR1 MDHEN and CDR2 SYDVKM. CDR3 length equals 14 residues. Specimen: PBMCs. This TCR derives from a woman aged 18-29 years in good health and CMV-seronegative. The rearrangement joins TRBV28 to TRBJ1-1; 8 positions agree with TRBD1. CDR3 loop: CASSRQGAGTEAFF. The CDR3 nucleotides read TGTGCCAGCAGTCGGCAGGGGGCGGGCACTGAAGCTTTCTTT.